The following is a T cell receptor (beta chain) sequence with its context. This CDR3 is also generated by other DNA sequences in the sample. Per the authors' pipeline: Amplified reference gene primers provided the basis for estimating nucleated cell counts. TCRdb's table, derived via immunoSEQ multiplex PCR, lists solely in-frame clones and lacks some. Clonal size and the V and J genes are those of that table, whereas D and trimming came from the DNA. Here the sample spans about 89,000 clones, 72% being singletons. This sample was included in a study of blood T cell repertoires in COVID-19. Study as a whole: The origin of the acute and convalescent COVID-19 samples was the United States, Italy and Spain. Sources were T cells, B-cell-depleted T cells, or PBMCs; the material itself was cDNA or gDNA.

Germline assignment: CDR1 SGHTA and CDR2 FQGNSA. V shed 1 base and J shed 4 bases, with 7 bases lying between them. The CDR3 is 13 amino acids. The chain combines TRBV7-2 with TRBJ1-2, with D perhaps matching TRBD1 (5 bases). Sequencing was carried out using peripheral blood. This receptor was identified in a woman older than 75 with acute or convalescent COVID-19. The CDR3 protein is CASSLGQGYGYTF. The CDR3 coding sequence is TGTGCCAGCAGCTTAGGGCAGGGCTATGGCTACACCTTC. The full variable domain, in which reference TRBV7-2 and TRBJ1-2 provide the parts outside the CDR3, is GAGVSQSPSNKVTEKGKDVELRCDPISGHTALYWYRQSLGQGLEFLIYFQGNSAPDKSGLPSDRFSAERTGGSVSTLTIQRTQQEDSAVYLCASSLGQGYGYTFGSGTRLTVV.